This T cell receptor (beta chain) emerged from a study of blood T cell repertoires in COVID-19. Across the whole study: There were acute and convalescent COVID-19 samples, and they came from the United States, Italy and Spain. T cells, B-cell-depleted T cells, or PBMCs supplied cDNA or gDNA.

Per the original data handling: How many nucleated cells were present was estimated from reference gene primer amplification. Using immunoSEQ multiplex PCR, the repertoire was profiled, and TCRdb retains in-frame clones only, with some absent. V and J calls and clone size are as listed in that table; D and trimming were resolved from the DNA. Of hundreds of thousands of clones in the sample, more than 85% were seen once. Material: peripheral blood. This TCR came from a man aged 35 to 55 with acute or convalescent COVID-19.

The CDR3 loop is CAWGSLPGEGSPLHF. The CDR3 DNA is TGTGCCTGGGGTTCCCTTCCGGGGGAGGGTTCACCCCTCCACTTT. The chain joins TRBV30 to TRBJ1-6; the D gene is possibly TRBD1 (5 bases). The CDR3 contains 15 residues. From germline, CDR1 is GTSNPN and CDR2 SVGIG (reference sequence). V lost 5 bases and J lost 9, with 20 bases in between.